This T cell receptor (beta chain) emerged from a study of T cells in Graves' hyperthyroidism and ophthalmopathy. Study-level background: Peripheral blood was secured at the point of initial diagnosis, before any treatment.

V lost 5 bases and J 4 bases, leaving 15 bases between the germline ends. Germline CDR1 and CDR2: SGHTA and FQGNSA. The CDR3 runs to 15 residues. From RNA transcripts, TCR beta CDR3 regions were amplified. A first-round RT-PCR of the TCR CDR3 used the HTBI primer set. TCRdb analysed the multiplex PCR reads with MiXCR anew, one entry per CDR3 protein. The sample records about 320,000 distinct CDR3 sequences, approximately 15% being singletons. This TCR came from a man aged 25-40 years with Graves' hyperthyroidism. The sequenced material came from blood. The chain recombines TRBV7-2 with TRBJ1-5, with D maybe TRBD1 (5 bases). The CDR3 sequence is CASSTGPNRNQPQHF. CDR3 bases: TGTGCCAGCAGCACAGGACCCAACAGGAATCAGCCCCAGCATTTT.